This T cell receptor (beta chain) was identified during a study of blood T cells in healthy people across ages. V was shortened by 5 bases and J by 6 bases, with 17 bases between the two germline ends. The CDR3 has 15 amino acids. The germline V gene has CDR1 LNHDA and CDR2 SQIVND (reference sequence). Through a sample-barcoded 5' primer and a J-beta primer mix, a second PCR was run for roughly 6 to 12 cycles. Every molecule of cDNA carried a tag from a template-switch adaptor with 12 random nucleotides. TCRdb used MiXCR to reprocess the 5' RACE reads, holding one entry per CDR3 protein. The data hold over 550,000 distinct CDR3 sequences, with under 30% observed a single time. This clonotype was detected only a few times.

This TCR came from an elderly woman in good health. The rearrangement links TRBV19 to TRBJ1-5, with D maybe TRBD1 (5 bases). Sequences were obtained from blood. This CDR3 reads CASSSPQGAGQPQHF. The CDR3 nucleotides read TGTGCCAGTAGTTCCCCGCAGGGCGCGGGTCAGCCCCAGCATTTT.